What follows are 21 T cell receptor beta chains derived from one specimen sequenced in a study of early T cells in non-severe SARS-CoV-2 infection. A single record per CDR3 protein comes from TCRdb applying MiXCR to the 5' RACE reads. The top ten clones hold about 8.8% of a sample with fewer than 75,000 distinct CDR3 sequences, about 17% of them seen once. The specimen was whole blood, collected at baseline. The origin of the receptors is an adult who was a healthcare worker with PCR-confirmed SARS-CoV-2 infection or an uninfected control (not recorded which).

This clonotype was seen a few times. This rearrangement joins TRBV24-1 to TRBJ1-2, with 9 bases identical to TRBD1. The CDR3 is 11 amino acids. The germline V gene has CDR1 KGHDR and CDR2 SFDVKD. Germline trimming cut 10 bases from V and 7 bases from J; bases unmatched to any gene: 3. The CDR3 coding sequence is TGTGCCACACAGGGGGCGGCTGGCTACACCTTC. It yields the protein CATQGAAGYTF.

The V and J genes are TRBV30 and TRBJ1-4, with D perhaps matching TRBD1 (6 bases). V was cut by 3 bases and J by 4 bases, with 12 bases left in between. The CDR3 is made up of 14 amino acids. CDR1 is GTSNPN, CDR2 SVGIG, per germline (reference sequence). The CDR3 DNA reads as TGTGCCTGGAGGGGGGACATGGTTAATGAAAAACTGTTTTTT. Its protein product is CAWRGDMVNEKLFF.

This clonotype was recorded only once. The chain uses TRBV5-4 and TRBJ2-7; 9 bases map to TRBD1. The germline V gene encodes CDR1 SGHNT and CDR2 YYREEE (reference sequence). Germline trimming cut 0 bases from V and 0 bases from J; bases unmatched to any gene: 1. The CDR3 spans 15 residues. The CDR3: CASSLGQGVSYEQYF. The CDR3 DNA reads as TGTGCCAGCAGCTTGGGACAGGGGGTCTCCTACGAGCAGTACTTC.

Sample share makes this clonotype medium-sized. The gene calls are TRBV6-4 and TRBJ2-1, with TRBD2 as a possible D gene (6 bases). The CDR3 extends over 15 amino acids. The germline V gene has CDR1 MRHNA and CDR2 SNTAGT. Trimming pared 0 bases from V and 0 bases from J, leaving 6 bases between. CDR3 residues: CASSDSSGSYNEQFF. The DNA for the CDR3 is TGTGCCAGCAGTGACTCTAGCGGCTCCTACAATGAGCAGTTCTTC.

The chain links TRBV5-1 to TRBJ2-2; no reliable D call. This CDR3 has 13 residues. Germline V CDR1 and CDR2: SGHRS, YFSETQ. V lost 3 bases, J lost 5 bases, and 8 bases lay in between. The CDR3 nucleotides read TGCGCCAGCAGCTACACTGAAACCGGGGAGCTGTTTTTT. It encodes CASSYTETGELFF.

The genes are TRBV6-6 and TRBJ1-1; no clear D. This CDR3 spans 14 amino acids. Germline V lookup: CDR1 MNHNY, CDR2 SVGAGI (reference sequence). V shed 2 bases and J shed 0 bases, with 7 bases lying between them. The CDR3 DNA is TGTGCCAGCAGTTACGGCGGCATGAACACTGAAGCTTTCTTT. It specifies CASSYGGMNTEAFF.

This clonotype was observed a handful of times. The rearrangement links TRBV7-2 to TRBJ2-4; TRBD2 agrees at 7 bases. J lost 1 base, V lost 5 bases, and 8 bases had no gene match. This CDR3 has 16 amino acids. In germline, CDR1 is SGHTA, CDR2 FQGNSA. The CDR3 bases are TGTGCCAGCAGCCCCTGGGAGGGCAGGGCCAAAAACATTCAGTACTTC. It translates to CASSPWEGRAKNIQYF.

The chain uses TRBV5-1 and TRBJ2-6; D is possibly TRBD1 (6 bases). The CDR3 runs to 16 residues. V lost 4 bases and J 3 bases, leaving 14 bases between the germline ends. Germline V CDR1 and CDR2: SGHRS, YFSETQ. CDR3 in amino acids: CASSLSTGFGANVLTF. CDR3 DNA sequence: TGCGCCAGCAGCCTAAGTACAGGGTTTGGGGCCAACGTCCTGACTTTC.

The chain uses TRBV5-1 and TRBJ2-3; maybe TRBD1 (5 bases). Germline values: CDR1 SGHRS, CDR2 YFSETQ. The CDR3 has 16 residues. Trimming removed 1 base from V and 0 bases from J, with 12 bases in between. CDR3 nucleotides: TGCGCCAGCAGCTTGATCTTGGGGCCTAGCACAGATACGCAGTATTTT. Protein product: CASSLILGPSTDTQYF.

This clonotype has at least ten counts. This chain connects TRBV6-1 to TRBJ1-5; maybe TRBD1 (6 bases). Germline lookup yields CDR1 MNHNS and CDR2 SASEGT. Between the trimmed V and J ends, which lost 10 bases and 2 bases, there was a span of 9 bases. The CDR3 runs 12 residues. The CDR3 is CATGEGNQPQHF. CDR3 sequence (DNA): TGTGCCACAGGGGAAGGCAATCAGCCCCAGCATTTT.

This clonotype was counted many times. The rearrangement joins TRBV5-1 to TRBJ2-7; no clear D gene. Germline-derived CDR1 and CDR2 are SGHRS and YFSETQ. This CDR3 spans 14 amino acids. The ends were cut back, 0 bases at V and 0 bases at J, with 7 bases in the middle. CDR3 in amino acids: CASSLVRNSYEQYF. The CDR3 region has the DNA TGCGCCAGCAGCTTGGTCAGGAACTCCTACGAGCAGTACTTC.

This clonotype was seen more than once but under ten times. This chain links TRBV2 with TRBJ2-5, with TRBD1 matching over 12 bases. The CDR3 sequence is 15 residues long. With 6 bases clipped from V and 5 bases from J, the junction kept 7 bases outside the gene matches. Germline V gives CDR1 SNHLY, CDR2 FYNNEI. The chain's CDR3 is CASSDRDRGHETQYF. The CDR3 DNA reads TGTGCCAGCAGCGACCGGGACAGGGGGCATGAGACCCAGTACTTC. Combining the CDR3 with reference TRBV2 and TRBJ2-5 gives the whole variable domain EPEVTQTPSHQVTQMGQEVILRCVPISNHLYFYWYRQILGQKVEFLVSFYNNEISEKSEIFDDQFSVERPDGSNFTLKIRSTKLEDSAMYFCASSDRDRGHETQYFGPGTRLLVL.

This clonotype was seen only a few times. This sequence joins TRBV20-1 and TRBJ2-1; D is possibly TRBD1 or TRBD2 (6 bases each). Germline-derived CDR1 and CDR2 are DFQATT and SNEGSKA (reference sequence). V dropped 3 bases and J dropped 10 bases, with 25 bases sitting between them. The CDR3 runs 16 residues. The CDR3 here is CSASKLNTWAGHEQFF. Written as DNA, the CDR3 is TGCAGTGCTAGTAAGCTAAACACCTGGGCGGGACACGAGCAGTTCTTC.

This clonotype has a single count. CDR3 region: CASSPYGTGKVEQYF. CDR3 in DNA: TGTGCCAGCAGCCCATACGGGACAGGGAAGGTGGAGCAGTACTTC. V is TRBV7-9 and J is TRBJ2-7; 9 bases are shared with TRBD1. CDR1 SEHNR and CDR2 FQNEAQ come from the germline V gene (reference sequence). The V and J ends lost 5 bases and 7 bases, in that order; junction bases with no gene match: 12. The CDR3 totals 15 residues. The full variable domain, in which reference TRBV7-9 and TRBJ2-7 provide the parts outside the CDR3, is DTGVSQNPRHKITKRGQNVTFRCDPISEHNRLYWYRQTLGQGPEFLTYFQNEAQLEKSRLLSDRFSAERPKGSFSTLEIQRTEQGDSAMYLCASSPYGTGKVEQYFGPGTRLTVT.

V usage is TRBV18 and J usage is TRBJ2-7; 8 bases line up with TRBD1. CDR3 length: 14 residues. Germline trimming cut 2 bases from V and 5 bases from J; bases unmatched to any gene: 5. Germline V lookup: CDR1 KGHSH, CDR2 LQKENI. CDR3 sequence reads: CASSPRGQADEQYF. CDR3 sequence (DNA): TGTGCCAGCTCACCAAGGGGACAGGCTGACGAGCAGTACTTC.

The chain combines TRBV6-5 with TRBJ1-1; 8 bases align to TRBD1. This CDR3 region has 15 residues. J lost 7 bases, V lost 6 bases, and 13 bases had no gene match. Germline lookup yields CDR1 MNHEY and CDR2 SVGAGI. CDR3 loop: CASSQTGTGGYEAFF. DNA for the CDR3: TGTGCCAGCAGCCAGACCGGGACAGGAGGTTATGAAGCTTTCTTT.

This clonotype has a count of ten or more. This chain joins TRBV24-1 and TRBJ1-6, with D hard to call. The CDR3 length is 13 residues. Per germline, CDR1 KGHDR and CDR2 SFDVKD. V shed 4 bases and J shed 7 bases, with 7 bases lying between them. The chain's CDR3 is CATSERVNSPLHF. The CDR3 coding sequence is TGTGCCACCAGTGAAAGGGTGAATTCACCCCTCCACTTT.

This CDR3 reads CASSQFEGGTQYF. CDR3 DNA sequence: TGCGCCAGCAGCCAATTCGAGGGGGGTACGCAGTATTTT. The V gene is TRBV4-3, the J gene TRBJ2-3, with D tentatively TRBD1 or TRBD2 (6 bases each). The CDR3 spans 13 residues. The V end was cut by 2 bases, the J end by 8 bases, with 11 bases between. Germline V gene lookup returns CDR1 LGHNA and CDR2 YSLEER.

This clonotype turned up a few times. This rearrangement joins TRBV27 to TRBJ2-7; D may be TRBD1 (6 bases). Germline loops: CDR1 MNHEY, CDR2 SMNVEV (reference sequence). CDR3 length: 15 residues. Trimming cost V 6 bases and J 3 bases, with 18 bases left between them. CDR3 DNA: TGTGCCAGCAGCTCGCGGACAGAGATTCGCTACGAGCAGTACTTC. It codes for CASSSRTEIRYEQYF.

This clonotype was observed a few times. The chain is built from TRBV7-8 and TRBJ2-3; 10 bases map to TRBD2. This CDR3 is 19 amino acids long. Germline V gene sequence: CDR1 SGHVS, CDR2 FQNEAQ. V lost 2 bases and J lost 4; bases outside the gene matches: 15. CDR3: CASSLMTTIGTSEADTQYF. The CDR3, as DNA: TGTGCCAGCAGCTTAATGACGACTATCGGGACTAGCGAAGCAGATACGCAGTATTTT.

This clonotype was detected many times. The V gene is TRBV7-9, the J gene TRBJ2-5; tentatively, D is TRBD1 (6 bases). Germline V gives CDR1 SEHNR, CDR2 FQNEAQ (reference sequence). The CDR3 sequence is 14 residues long. Trimming shortened V by 6 bases and J by 1 base, and 12 bases separated the two germline ends. This CDR3 reads CASSSDRIQETQYF. The CDR3 coding sequence is TGTGCCAGCAGTAGCGACAGGATCCAAGAGACCCAGTACTTC. The complete variable domain, with remaining parts taken from reference TRBV7-9 and TRBJ2-5, reads DTGVSQNPRHKITKRGQNVTFRCDPISEHNRLYWYRQTLGQGPEFLTYFQNEAQLEKSRLLSDRFSAERPKGSFSTLEIQRTEQGDSAMYLCASSSDRIQETQYFGPGTRLLVL.